The 27 T cell receptor beta chains listed next were all sequenced from one sample in a study of post-analysis software for immune sequencing data. Findings and caveats of the study: Several TRBV segments occurring more often in patients than controls included TRBV5-6, TRBV5-1 and TRBV20-1.

No antigen has been assigned to these receptors. Unique molecular identifiers were carried by the TCR beta cDNA libraries. MiXCR was run by TCRdb on the PCR reads, yielding one entry per CDR3 protein. The sample has hundreds of thousands of distinct CDR3 sequences, about 27% seen once. Sequencing input: blood. All receptors come from a girl aged 10 to 17 with multiple sclerosis.

At least ten counts were recorded for this clonotype. V usage is TRBV5-1 and J usage is TRBJ2-6, with 7 bases lining up with TRBD1. V shed 0 bases, J shed 4 bases, and the junction held 1 base outside the gene matches. This CDR3 region has 15 residues. Germline V CDR1 and CDR2: SGHRS, YFSETQ. The chain's CDR3 is CASSLEGAGANVLTF. Written as DNA, the CDR3 is TGCGCCAGCAGCTTGGAGGGGGCCGGGGCCAACGTCCTGACTTTC.

Only a few counts were recorded for this clonotype. The chain couples TRBV5-1 to TRBJ2-5; TRBD1 matches at 8 bases. CDR3 length equals 14 residues. After removal of 6 bases from V and 1 base from J, the junction contained 5 bases not matched to a gene. Germline V gives CDR1 SGHRS, CDR2 YFSETQ. The CDR3 loop is CASNRDRTQETQYF. As DNA, the CDR3 is TGCGCCAGCAACCGGGACAGGACCCAAGAGACCCAGTACTTC.

The V and J genes are TRBV7-2 and TRBJ2-3, with 7 bases matching TRBD2. CDR1 and CDR2 (germline): SGHTA, FQGNSA. This CDR3 region has 19 residues. Trimming at V came to 1 base and at J to 1 base, leaving 14 bases not matched to a gene. The CDR3: CASSLVGLLAFTRTDTQYF. Written as DNA, the CDR3 is TGTGCCAGCAGCTTAGTGGGCCTACTAGCGTTTACCCGCACAGATACGCAGTATTTT. Complete variable domain (other parts from reference TRBV7-2 and TRBJ2-3): GAGVSQSPSNKVTEKGKDVELRCDPISGHTALYWYRQSLGQGLEFLIYFQGNSAPDKSGLPSDRFSAERTGGSVSTLTIQRTQQEDSAVYLCASSLVGLLAFTRTDTQYFGPGTRLTVL.

This clonotype turned up a few times. This chain joins TRBV5-6 and TRBJ2-5; 10 bases are shared with TRBD1. The last part of the DNA fits TRBJ2-7 better; the J call may be wrong. Germline CDR1 reads SGHDT; CDR2 reads YYEEEE. The CDR3 sequence is 15 residues long. The CDR3 DNA follows: TGTGCCAGCAGCTTCAAGGGACAGGGGCTAACCGAGCAGTACTTC. The encoded protein is CASSFKGQGLTEQYF.

Concerning this clonotype: This could be a read error, since a much larger clone is one nucleotide away. The V and J genes are TRBV7-2 and TRBJ2-3, with a weak D call TRBD1 (6 bases). The CDR3 is made up of 16 amino acids. Germline CDR1 reads SGHTA; CDR2 reads FQGNSA. CDR3 sequence (DNA): TGTGCCGGCAGCTTCGGTGGCGGACAGCGAGGACATACGCAGTATTTT. Its protein product is CAGSFGGGQRGHTQYF.

The CDR3 sequence: CASSLMYYTDTQYF. Written as DNA, the CDR3 is TGTGCCAGCAGCTTAATGTATTATACAGATACGCAGTATTTT. The V and J genes are TRBV7-2 and TRBJ2-3; D unresolved. The CDR3 length is 14 residues. The V and J ends lost 2 bases and 3 bases respectively, with 9 bases between them. Germline V gene sequence: CDR1 SGHTA, CDR2 FQGNSA.

The chain combines TRBV7-9 with TRBJ2-7, with TRBD2 matching over 8 bases. Germline CDR1 reads SEHNR; CDR2 reads FQNEAQ (reference sequence). Trimming cost V 5 bases and J 6 bases; bases outside gene matches: 9. This CDR3 region has 14 residues. The CDR3 DNA reads TGTGCCAGCAGCCGGTCCAGCGGGGGACGCGAGCAGTACTTC. This sequence encodes CASSRSSGGREQYF.

The V gene is TRBV29-1, the J gene TRBJ2-5, with 10 bases that match TRBD2. With V trimmed by 7 bases and J by 0 bases, 5 bases remained unmatched. This CDR3 spans 14 amino acids. CDR1 and CDR2 from the germline V gene are SQVTM and ANQGSEA. For the CDR3, the DNA is TGCAGCGCGAATGGACTAGCGGACCAAGAGACCCAGTACTTC. Translated, it gives CSANGLADQETQYF.

The CDR3, as DNA: TGTGCCAGCAGCCAAGCTCGCCAGGTGAATGAGCAGTTCTTC. Protein product: CASSQARQVNEQFF. The chain couples TRBV13 to TRBJ2-1; no reliable D call. Per the germline V gene, CDR1 is PRHDT and CDR2 is FYEKMQ (reference sequence). This CDR3 spans 14 amino acids. V was clipped by 5 bases and J by 7 bases, with 15 bases between them. The full variable domain, with the rest looked up from reference TRBV13 and TRBJ2-1, is AAGVIQSPRHLIKEKRETATLKCYPIPRHDTVYWYQQGPGQDPQFLISFYEKMQSDKGSIPDRFSAQQFSDYHSELNMSSLELGDSALYFCASSQARQVNEQFFGPGTRLTVL.

This chain uses TRBV9 with TRBJ1-2, with a possible D match to TRBD1 (5 bases). V was shortened by 4 bases and J by 7 bases, with 14 bases between the two germline ends. Germline values: CDR1 SGDLS, CDR2 YYNGEE. This CDR3 contains 13 residues. For the CDR3, the DNA is TGTGCCAGCAGCACCCGGGACTTAGCTGGCTACACCTTC. Translated, it gives CASSTRDLAGYTF.

This clonotype has a single count. This chain links TRBV20-1 with TRBJ2-3; D remains ambiguous. CDR3 size: 13 residues. Germline V gene sequence: CDR1 DFQATT, CDR2 SNEGSKA (reference sequence). V was clipped by 1 base and J by 8 bases, with 13 bases between them. The CDR3, as DNA: TGCAGTGCTAGAGCCGGAGAGTGGGGTACGCAGTATTTT. Its protein product is CSARAGEWGTQYF.

In this sample, this clonotype turned up a few times. The chain combines TRBV6-6 with TRBJ2-5; 8 bases are shared with TRBD1. V shed 6 bases, J shed 4 bases, and the junction held 10 bases outside the gene matches. The CDR3 spans 15 residues. Per the germline V gene, CDR1 is MNHNY and CDR2 is SVGAGI (reference sequence). The CDR3 region is CASRRWTGWSETQYF. Written as DNA, the CDR3 is TGTGCCAGCAGACGTTGGACAGGGTGGTCAGAGACCCAGTACTTC.

V gene TRBV6-6 combines with J gene TRBJ2-5; D is perhaps TRBD2 (7 bases). With the DNA end fitting TRBJ2-7 better, the J assignment may be wrong. CDR3 length equals 13 residues. Germline CDR1 reads MNHNY; CDR2 reads SVGAGI (reference sequence). CDR3 sequence reads: CASSSRGGNEQYF. In DNA, the CDR3 is TGTGCCAGCAGTTCTAGGGGGGGAAACGAGCAGTACTTC.

The chain carries TRBV6-6 and TRBJ1-1; D remains ambiguous. Looked up from germline, CDR1 is MNHNY and CDR2 is SVGAGI (reference sequence). The V end lost 2 bases, the J end lost 5 bases, and 15 bases lay between the germline ends. CDR3 length: 15 residues. CDR3 sequence (DNA): TGTGCCAGCAGTTACGAGGCCTTTCGCGGGACTGAAGCTTTCTTT. This translates into CASSYEAFRGTEAFF.

The V call is TRBV12-3 or TRBV12-4, the J call TRBJ1-5; a possible D gene is TRBD1 (5 bases). CDR3 size: 15 residues. The V end lost 6 bases, the J end lost 6 bases, and 18 bases lay between the germline ends. The CDR3 spells CASRNGRGSPQPQHF. The CDR3 coding sequence is TGTGCCAGCAGGAACGGTAGGGGTTCGCCTCAGCCCCAGCATTTT.

This clonotype was detected a few times. The chain couples TRBV5-1 to TRBJ1-5, with unresolved D. The CDR3 length is 16 residues. Trimming pared 0 bases from V and 5 bases from J, leaving 15 bases between. Germline CDR1 and CDR2: SGHRS and YFSETQ. Here the CDR3 DNA reads TGCGCCAGCAGCTTGGCCGGCGGGGTTGAAGATCAGCCCCAGCATTTT. It codes for CASSLAGGVEDQPQHF.

This rearrangement joins TRBV7-2 to TRBJ2-1; D might be TRBD2 (5 bases). V was clipped by 5 bases and J by 5 bases, with 19 bases between them. The germline CDR1 and CDR2 sequences are SGHTA and FQGNSA. The CDR3 covers 16 residues. CDR3 sequence (DNA): TGTGCCAGCAGCCCGGGCTCGGGGTGGGGTGACAATGAGCAGTTCTTC. Its protein is CASSPGSGWGDNEQFF.

J is TRBJ2-3 and V is TRBV3-1, with 9 positions matching TRBD2. There are 17 residues in the CDR3. The ends lost 6 bases at V and 8 bases at J; junction bases unmatched: 18. Germline V gene lookup returns CDR1 LGHDT and CDR2 YNNKEL (reference sequence). The CDR3 nucleotides are TGTGCCAGCAGGCGGGGGGGCCTACTGGCTGTCCGGGCTACGCAGTATTTT. It specifies CASRRGGLLAVRATQYF.

The genes are TRBV20-1 and TRBJ2-1; no reliable D call. Trimming removed 2 bases at V and 7 bases at J, with 15 bases between. This CDR3 is 14 amino acids long. Germline-derived CDR1 and CDR2 are DFQATT and SNEGSKA (reference sequence). The CDR3 here is CSARPPGLTNEQFF. DNA of the CDR3: TGCAGTGCTAGACCCCCGGGCCTGACAAATGAGCAGTTCTTC.

The chain joins TRBV18 to TRBJ1-5; D remains unclear. CDR1 KGHSH and CDR2 LQKENI come from the germline V gene. This CDR3 has 14 amino acids. Deletions cut 4 bases from V and 0 bases from J, with 7 bases between. CDR3 loop: CASSRGSSNQPQHF. CDR3 nucleotides: TGTGCCAGCTCACGGGGAAGTAGCAATCAGCCCCAGCATTTT.

V and J are TRBV28 and TRBJ2-7, with TRBD2 identical over 10 bases. CDR1 and CDR2 (germline): MDHEN, SYDVKM. The CDR3 has 14 amino acids. The J segment lost 7 bases and the V segment lost 6 bases, leaving 9 bases of the junction unmatched. The chain's CDR3 is CASSYSGRAREQYF. The CDR3 nucleotides read TGTGCCAGCAGCTACAGCGGGAGGGCGCGGGAGCAGTACTTC.

This clonotype was observed many times. CDR3 region: CSVGEGTDTQYF. Here the CDR3 DNA reads TGCAGCGTTGGTGAGGGCACAGATACGCAGTATTTT. The chain has TRBV29-1 and TRBJ2-3; D uncertain. The CDR3 spans 12 residues. From germline, CDR1 is SQVTM and CDR2 ANQGSEA. V was trimmed by 4 bases and J by 1 base, leaving 6 bases between them.

This clonotype was detected ten times or more. The V call is TRBV7-2, the J call TRBJ2-5; TRBD2 matches at 12 bases. CDR1 and CDR2 (germline): SGHTA, FQGNSA. V shed 0 bases and J 0 bases; nucleotides not matched to a gene: 5. The CDR3 is made up of 18 amino acids. The CDR3 coding sequence is TGTGCCAGCAGCTTAGCGTCTAGCGGGAGGGGGTACCAAGAGACCCAGTACTTC. As protein: CASSLASSGRGYQETQYF.

This chain uses TRBV6-5 with TRBJ1-1; unclear D gene. This CDR3 is 14 amino acids long. From germline, CDR1 is MNHEY and CDR2 SVGAGI. Deletions cut 0 bases from V and 1 base from J, with 6 bases between. The CDR3 DNA sequence: TGTGCCAGCAGTTACTCAAGTGAGAACACTGAAGCTTTCTTT. Translation: CASSYSSENTEAFF.

The count of this clonotype is one. The chain uses TRBV28 and TRBJ1-6; D not resolved. Germline V gives CDR1 MDHEN, CDR2 SYDVKM. With 1 base removed from V and 9 bases from J, the gap between germline ends came to 7 bases. CDR3 length: 13 amino acids. The CDR3 DNA is TGTGCCAGCAGTTTATTGAGGGCTTCACCCCTCCACTTT. Its translation: CASSLLRASPLHF.

The chain combines TRBV5-1 with TRBJ1-5, with 8 bases fitting TRBD1. The ends lost 1 base at V and 7 bases at J; junction bases unmatched: 4. The CDR3 is 14 amino acids. Germline-derived CDR1 and CDR2 are SGHRS and YFSETQ. The CDR3 region is CASSLYQGAQPQHF. The CDR3 coding sequence is TGCGCCAGCAGCTTGTACCAGGGGGCCCAGCCCCAGCATTTT.

The CDR3 spells CASSLPGATNEKLFF. For the CDR3, the DNA is TGTGCCAGCAGTCTCCCGGGAGCAACTAATGAAAAACTGTTTTTT. The chain carries TRBV28 and TRBJ1-4; D uncertain. Germline CDR1 is MDHEN and CDR2 is SYDVKM. The CDR3 runs to 15 residues. The ends were cut back, 5 bases at V and 0 bases at J, with 10 bases in the middle.